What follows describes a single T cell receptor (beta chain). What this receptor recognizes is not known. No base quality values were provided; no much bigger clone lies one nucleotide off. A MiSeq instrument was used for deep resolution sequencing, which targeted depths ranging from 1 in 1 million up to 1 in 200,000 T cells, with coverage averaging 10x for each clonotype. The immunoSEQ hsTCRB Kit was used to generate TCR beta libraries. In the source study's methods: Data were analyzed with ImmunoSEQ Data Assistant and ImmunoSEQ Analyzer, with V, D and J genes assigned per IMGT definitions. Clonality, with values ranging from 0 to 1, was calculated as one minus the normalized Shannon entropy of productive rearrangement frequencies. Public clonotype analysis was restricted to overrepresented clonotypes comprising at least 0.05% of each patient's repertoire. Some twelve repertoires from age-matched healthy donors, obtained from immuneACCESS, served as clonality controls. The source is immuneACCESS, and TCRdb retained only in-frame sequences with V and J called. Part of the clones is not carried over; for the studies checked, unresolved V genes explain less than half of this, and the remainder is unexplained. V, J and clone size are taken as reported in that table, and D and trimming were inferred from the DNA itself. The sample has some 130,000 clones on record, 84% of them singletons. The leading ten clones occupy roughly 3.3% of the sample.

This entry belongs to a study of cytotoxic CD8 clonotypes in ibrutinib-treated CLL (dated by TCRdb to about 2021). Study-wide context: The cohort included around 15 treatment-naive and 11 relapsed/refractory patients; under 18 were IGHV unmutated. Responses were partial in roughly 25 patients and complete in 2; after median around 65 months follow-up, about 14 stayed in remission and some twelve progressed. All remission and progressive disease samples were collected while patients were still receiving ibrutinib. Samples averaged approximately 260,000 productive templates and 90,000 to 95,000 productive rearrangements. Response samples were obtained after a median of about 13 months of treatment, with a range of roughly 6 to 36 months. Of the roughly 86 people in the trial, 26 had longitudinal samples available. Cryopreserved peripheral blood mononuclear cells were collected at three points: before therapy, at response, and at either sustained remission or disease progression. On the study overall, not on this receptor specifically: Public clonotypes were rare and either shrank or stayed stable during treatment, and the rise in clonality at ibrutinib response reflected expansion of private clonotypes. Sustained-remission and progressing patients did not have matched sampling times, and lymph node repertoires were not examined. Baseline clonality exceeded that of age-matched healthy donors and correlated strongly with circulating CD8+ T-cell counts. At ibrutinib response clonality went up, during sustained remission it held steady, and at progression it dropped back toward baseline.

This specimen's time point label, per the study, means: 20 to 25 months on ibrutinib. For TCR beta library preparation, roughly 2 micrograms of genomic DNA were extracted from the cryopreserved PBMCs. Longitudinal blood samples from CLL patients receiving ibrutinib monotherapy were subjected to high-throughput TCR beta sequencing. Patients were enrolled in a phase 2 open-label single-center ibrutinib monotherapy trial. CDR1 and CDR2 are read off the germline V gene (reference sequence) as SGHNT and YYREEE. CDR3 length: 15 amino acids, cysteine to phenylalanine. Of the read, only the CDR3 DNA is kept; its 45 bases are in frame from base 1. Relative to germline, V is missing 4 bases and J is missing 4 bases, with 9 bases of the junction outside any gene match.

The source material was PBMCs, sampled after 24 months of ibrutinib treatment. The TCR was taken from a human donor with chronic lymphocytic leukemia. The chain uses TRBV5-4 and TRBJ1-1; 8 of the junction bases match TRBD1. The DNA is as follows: TGTGCCAGCAGCCTCCAGGGGGCTGGGGGCACTGAAGCTTTCTTT. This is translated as CASSLQGAGGTEAFF.